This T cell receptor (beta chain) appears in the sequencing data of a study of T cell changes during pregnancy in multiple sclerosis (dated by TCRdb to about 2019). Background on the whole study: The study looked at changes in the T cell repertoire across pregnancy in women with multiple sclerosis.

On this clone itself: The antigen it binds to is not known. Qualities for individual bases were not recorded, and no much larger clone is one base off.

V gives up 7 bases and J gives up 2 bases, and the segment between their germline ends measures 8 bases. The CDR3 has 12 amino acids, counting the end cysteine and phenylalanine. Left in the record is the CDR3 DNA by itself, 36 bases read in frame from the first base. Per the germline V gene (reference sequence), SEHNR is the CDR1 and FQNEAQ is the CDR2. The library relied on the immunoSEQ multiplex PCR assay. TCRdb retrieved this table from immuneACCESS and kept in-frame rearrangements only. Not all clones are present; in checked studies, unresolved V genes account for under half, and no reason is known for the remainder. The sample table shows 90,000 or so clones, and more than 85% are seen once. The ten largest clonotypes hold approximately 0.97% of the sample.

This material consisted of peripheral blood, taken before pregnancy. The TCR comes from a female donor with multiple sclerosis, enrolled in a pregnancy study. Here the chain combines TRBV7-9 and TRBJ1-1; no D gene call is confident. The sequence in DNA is TGTGCCAGCAATAGAGGAAACACTGAAGCTTTCTTT. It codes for CASNRGNTEAFF. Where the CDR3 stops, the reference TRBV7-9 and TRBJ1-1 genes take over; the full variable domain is DTGVSQNPRHKITKRGQNVTFRCDPISEHNRLYWYRQTLGQGPEFLTYFQNEAQLEKSRLLSDRFSAERPKGSFSTLEIQRTEQGDSAMYLCASNRGNTEAFFGQGTRLTVV.